Below are 10 T cell receptor beta chains sequenced from a single sample in a study of blood T cell repertoires in COVID-19. Assay used: immunoSEQ multiplex PCR; TCRdb lists only in-frame clones, some missing. The table lists around 300,000 clones, approximately 88% of them singletons, with about 5% in the top ten. The sequencing sample was made of PBMCs or T cells enriched from blood (not recorded which). The receptor source for this set is a man aged 30-40 years who had recovered from COVID-19.

The chain recombines TRBV7-9 with TRBJ2-7; 15 bases agree with TRBD2. The germline V gene encodes CDR1 SEHNR and CDR2 FQNEAQ (reference sequence). The CDR3 consists of 17 residues. The ends lost 4 bases at V and 6 bases at J; junction bases unmatched: 10. Written as DNA, the CDR3 is TGTGCCAGCAGCTCAGGACTAGCGGGGGGGCGGCGCGGCGAGCAGTACTTC. Residues: CASSSGLAGGRRGEQYF.

V usage is TRBV13 and J usage is TRBJ1-3; the D gene is possibly TRBD1 (6 bases). Germline V gene data show CDR1 as PRHDT and CDR2 as FYEKMQ (reference sequence). The CDR3 contains 15 residues. Trimming took off 0 bases at V and 3 bases at J, with 9 bases between the two ends. In DNA form, the CDR3 reads TGTGCCAGCAGCTTAGGGGGGGCTAATGGAAACACCATATATTTT. It specifies CASSLGGANGNTIYF.

This sequence joins TRBV7-9 and TRBJ1-6, with 10 bases matching TRBD1. Germline-derived CDR1 and CDR2 are SEHNR and FQNEAQ (reference sequence). The CDR3 is 18 amino acids. V was clipped by 5 bases and J by 0 bases; unmatched bases: 7. The CDR3 DNA reads as TGTGCCAGCAGCAAGCGGACAGGGGGGAGCTCCTATAATTCACCCCTCCACTTT. This codes for CASSKRTGGSSYNSPLHF.

The chain is built from TRBV7-2 and TRBJ1-2; 8 bases fit TRBD1. V lost 3 bases and J lost 8; bases outside the gene matches: 5. The length of the CDR3 is 13 residues. The V gene's germline CDR1 is SGHTA and CDR2 FQGNSA. CDR3 nucleotides: TGTGCCAGCAGCTTTGGACAGGGAAGGGGCTACACCTTC. Protein sequence: CASSFGQGRGYTF. The whole variable domain, filled in from reference TRBV7-2 and TRBJ1-2, reads GAGVSQSPSNKVTEKGKDVELRCDPISGHTALYWYRQSLGQGLEFLIYFQGNSAPDKSGLPSDRFSAERTGGSVSTLTIQRTQQEDSAVYLCASSFGQGRGYTFGSGTRLTVV.

The gene calls are TRBV18 and TRBJ1-3, with 7 nucleotides matching TRBD1. With 1 base clipped from V and 0 bases from J, the junction kept 6 bases outside the gene matches. The CDR3 has 17 amino acids. Germline loops: CDR1 KGHSH, CDR2 LQKENI. As DNA, the CDR3 is TGTGCCAGCTCACCACAGGGGGCGGTGAGCTCTGGAAACACCATATATTTT. Translated, it gives CASSPQGAVSSGNTIYF. The full variable domain, rest sourced from reference TRBV18 and TRBJ1-3, is NAGVMQNPRHLVRRRGQEARLRCSPMKGHSHVYWYRQLPEEGLKFMVYLQKENIIDESGMPKERFSAEFPKEGPSILRIQQVVRGDSAAYFCASSPQGAVSSGNTIYFGEGSWLTVV.

This sequence joins TRBV10-3 and TRBJ1-6; the D gene is possibly TRBD1 (6 bases). The V gene lost 0 bases and the J gene lost 9 bases, with 12 bases spanning the gap. This CDR3 contains 15 residues. CDR1 ENHRY and CDR2 SYGVKD come from the germline V gene. The DNA of the CDR3 is TGTGCCATCAGTGAGTCCGGCCAGGGGACTTCACCCCTCCACTTT. Protein sequence: CAISESGQGTSPLHF.

Turning to this clone: No DNA is shown, since the ends of the CDR3 on it are uncertain; the CDR3 is the one TCRdb lists. This chain's CDR3 is CASSLAHFGTGSYF. This rearrangement joins TRBV7-9 to TRBJ2-3; the table calls TRBD1, which could not be checked here. The CDR3 numbers 14 amino acids, ends counted. The V gene's germline CDR1 is SEHNR and CDR2 FQNEAQ (reference sequence).

This clone came up once. This chain joins TRBV6-6 and TRBJ1-5, with TRBD1 matching over 8 bases. Germline V lookup: CDR1 MNHNY, CDR2 SVGAGI (reference sequence). CDR3 length equals 16 residues. With V trimmed by 2 bases and J by 2 bases, 5 bases remained unmatched. The CDR3 nucleotides are TGTGCCAGCAGTTACCCAGGGGGCGCAGGCAATCAGCCCCAGCATTTT. It specifies CASSYPGGAGNQPQHF.

This chain links TRBV15 with TRBJ1-3, with D possibly matching TRBD1 (5 bases). The V gene's germline CDR1 is LNHNV and CDR2 YYDKDF (reference sequence). This CDR3 contains 15 residues. Trimming cost V 5 bases and J 4 bases, with 15 bases left between them. The CDR3: CATSRDFNTGNTIYF. The CDR3 DNA reads TGTGCCACCAGCCGGGACTTCAATACCGGAAACACCATATATTTT.

The chain carries TRBV5-1 and TRBJ1-6; D gene ambiguous. Trimming stripped 0 bases from V and 9 bases from J, with 10 bases between. The germline CDR1 and CDR2 sequences are SGHRS and YFSETQ. The CDR3 totals 14 residues. CDR3 region: CASSLEMGRSPLHF. CDR3 nucleotides: TGCGCCAGCAGCTTGGAGATGGGCCGTTCACCCCTCCACTTT.